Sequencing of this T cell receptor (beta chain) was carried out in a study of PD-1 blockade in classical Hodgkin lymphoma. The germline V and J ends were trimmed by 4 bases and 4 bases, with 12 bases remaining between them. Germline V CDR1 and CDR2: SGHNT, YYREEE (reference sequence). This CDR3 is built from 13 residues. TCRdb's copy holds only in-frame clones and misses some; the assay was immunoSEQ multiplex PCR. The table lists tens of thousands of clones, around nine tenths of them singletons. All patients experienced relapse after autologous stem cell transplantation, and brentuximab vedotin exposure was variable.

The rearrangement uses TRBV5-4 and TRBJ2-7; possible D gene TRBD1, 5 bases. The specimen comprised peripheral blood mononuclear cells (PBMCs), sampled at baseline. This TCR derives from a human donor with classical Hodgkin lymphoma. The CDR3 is CASSIDNRYEQYF. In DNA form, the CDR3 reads TGTGCCAGCAGCATTGATAACAGGTACGAGCAGTACTTC.